This T cell receptor (beta chain) appears in the sequencing data of a study of PD-L1 blockade in urothelial cancer. Across the study: The patients first took atezolizumab in 2014, receiving 1,200 mg intravenously every 3 weeks.

The time point: peripheral blood 6 weeks after treatment start. Each patient presented with locally advanced or metastatic urothelial carcinoma. Sample numbers ranged from 1 to 8 per patient, encompassing pretreatment and on-treatment collections. Assay used: immunoSEQ multiplex PCR; TCRdb lists only in-frame clones, some missing. The data show about 66,000 clones, 88% seen once. The length of the CDR3 is 15 residues. Germline V lookup: CDR1 SGHDT, CDR2 YYEEEE. The J segment lost 8 bases and the V segment lost 3 bases, leaving 8 bases of the junction unmatched. The TCR sequence derives from a man between 60 and 70 years old with urothelial cancer. The specimen was PBMCs, collected around atezolizumab (anti-PD-L1) treatment. The chain couples TRBV5-6 to TRBJ1-2; 12 bases agree with TRBD1. The CDR3 loop reads CASSYGTGGVWGYTF. CDR3 nucleotide sequence: TGTGCCAGCAGCTACGGGACAGGGGGCGTGTGGGGCTACACCTTC.